The 17 T cell receptor beta chains below come from one sample, sequenced in a study of PD-L1 blockade in urothelial cancer. The repertoire was sequenced with immunoSEQ multiplex PCR; TCRdb's copy has only in-frame clones and lacks some. The data contain roughly 95,000 clones, roughly 84% of them singletons. Regarding time point: pretreatment peripheral blood. This specimen was PBMCs, taken around atezolizumab (anti-PD-L1) treatment. All receptors derive from a man aged 55 to 69 with urothelial cancer.

As DNA, the CDR3 is TGTGCCAGCAGTTTATCCGGGTGGGTGTATTCAGATACGCAGTATTTT. Amino acids: CASSLSGWVYSDTQYF. The J gene is TRBJ2-3, the V gene TRBV27; D is unresolved. The germline CDR1 and CDR2 sequences are MNHEY and SMNVEV (reference sequence). CDR3 length equals 16 residues. V gave up 0 bases and J gave up 4 bases, with 14 bases separating them.

This chain joins TRBV7-9 and TRBJ2-3; 8 positions agree with TRBD1. This CDR3 is built from 16 residues. Germline trimming cut 6 bases from V and 2 bases from J; bases unmatched to any gene: 10. CDR1 SEHNR and CDR2 FQNEAQ come from the germline V gene (reference sequence). CDR3 DNA: TGTGCCAGCAGACATCTGGACAGGGCCTACACAGATACGCAGTATTTT. Protein product: CASRHLDRAYTDTQYF. Filled out from reference TRBV7-9 and TRBJ2-3, the complete variable domain reads DTGVSQNPRHKITKRGQNVTFRCDPISEHNRLYWYRQTLGQGPEFLTYFQNEAQLEKSRLLSDRFSAERPKGSFSTLEIQRTEQGDSAMYLCASRHLDRAYTDTQYFGPGTRLTVL.

This clone was counted a single time. V gene TRBV6-1 combines with J gene TRBJ2-1, with 7 positions matching TRBD2. CDR3 length equals 20 residues. V dropped 0 bases and J dropped 0; count of bases not matched to a gene: 14. Germline CDR1 is MNHNS and CDR2 is SASEGT. The CDR3 reads CASSEAPGWAGESSYNEQFF. The CDR3 region has the DNA TGTGCCAGCAGTGAAGCACCAGGATGGGCGGGAGAGAGCTCCTACAATGAGCAGTTCTTC.

V gene TRBV7-6 combines with J gene TRBJ2-7; TRBD1 agrees at 9 bases. Germline trimming cut 6 bases from V and 1 base from J; bases unmatched to any gene: 4. Germline values: CDR1 SGHVS, CDR2 FNYEAQ. The CDR3 spans 14 residues. CDR3 nucleotide sequence: TGTGCCAGCAGTCGACAGGGGGGTTCCTACGAGCAGTACTTC. Translating gives CASSRQGGSYEQYF.

The chain employs TRBV6-5 and TRBJ2-7, with TRBD2 identical over 9 bases. The CDR3 is 14 residues long. The ends lost 6 bases at V and 7 bases at J; junction bases unmatched: 10. Per the germline V gene, CDR1 is MNHEY and CDR2 is SVGAGI. CDR3 in DNA: TGTGCCAGCAGCCCTGGGACGCGGGAGGGAGAGCAGTACTTC. Translation: CASSPGTREGEQYF.

The CDR3 here is CASSLRGQNTGELFF. The CDR3 DNA sequence: TGCGCCAGCAGCTTGAGGGGGCAGAACACCGGGGAGCTGTTTTTT. V usage is TRBV5-1 and J usage is TRBJ2-2; 7 nucleotides agree with TRBD1. The CDR3 spans 15 residues. V shed 1 base and J 1 base; nucleotides not matched to a gene: 1. Germline CDR1 and CDR2: SGHRS and YFSETQ. The whole variable domain, remainder taken from reference TRBV5-1 and TRBJ2-2, is KAGVTQTPRYLIKTRGQQVTLSCSPISGHRSVSWYQQTPGQGLQFLFEYFSETQRNKGNFPGRFSGRQFSNSRSEMNVSTLELGDSALYLCASSLRGQNTGELFFGEGSRLTVL.

This chain uses TRBV5-1 with TRBJ2-5; weak D call: TRBD2 (5 bases). Germline CDR1 and CDR2: SGHRS and YFSETQ. CDR3 length: 14 amino acids. The ends were cut back, 4 bases at V and 2 bases at J, with 12 bases in the middle. CDR3 nucleotide sequence: TGCGCCAGCAGCCCCCCCCAGCGGCAAGAGACCCAGTACTTC. This gives the protein CASSPPQRQETQYF.

The chain carries TRBV6-1 and TRBJ1-2, with a possible D match to TRBD1 (5 bases). Trimming pared 1 base from V and 8 bases from J, leaving 11 bases between. CDR1 and CDR2 (germline): MNHNS, SASEGT. The CDR3 is 13 amino acids. The CDR3 DNA is TGTGCCAGCAGTGAAGAGGGGTTTAGAGGCTACACCTTC. Its protein product is CASSEEGFRGYTF.

V and J are TRBV13 and TRBJ1-1; D is unclear. V was trimmed by 5 bases and J by 5 bases, leaving 18 bases between them. In germline, CDR1 is PRHDT, CDR2 FYEKMQ (reference sequence). This CDR3 has 15 residues. The CDR3 loop reads CASSLPDFGGTEAFF. CDR3 DNA sequence: TGTGCCAGCAGCCTCCCGGACTTCGGAGGGACTGAAGCTTTCTTT.

V usage is TRBV9 and J usage is TRBJ2-5, with D unresolved. V lost 0 bases and J lost 0, with 9 bases in between. Per the germline V gene, CDR1 is SGDLS and CDR2 is YYNGEE. The CDR3 spans 15 residues. CDR3 loop: CASSVGAANQETQYF. CDR3 in DNA: TGTGCCAGCAGCGTAGGGGCCGCTAACCAAGAGACCCAGTACTTC.

The chain employs TRBV29-1 and TRBJ2-1, with D perhaps TRBD1 (5 bases). Trimming cost V 5 bases and J 5 bases, with 13 bases left between them. The CDR3 has 13 amino acids. Per the germline V gene, CDR1 is SQVTM and CDR2 is ANQGSEA. CDR3 protein: CSVRSQVNNEQFF. CDR3 DNA sequence: TGCAGCGTTAGGTCACAGGTCAACAATGAGCAGTTCTTC.

The V gene is TRBV9, the J gene TRBJ2-2; the D is unclear. V lost 5 bases and J lost 6, with 14 bases in between. Germline V lookup: CDR1 SGDLS, CDR2 YYNGEE. This CDR3 comprises 14 residues. The CDR3 spells CASSAVWQAGELFF. The CDR3 bases are TGTGCCAGCAGTGCCGTGTGGCAGGCCGGGGAGCTGTTTTTT.

V usage is TRBV25-1 and J usage is TRBJ1-2; 10 nucleotides line up with TRBD1. This CDR3 comprises 16 residues. The V and J ends lost 1 base and 4 bases, in that order; junction bases with no gene match: 6. The germline V gene encodes CDR1 MGHDK and CDR2 SYGVNS. In DNA form, the CDR3 reads TGTGCCAGCAGTGAATTCGGGACAGGGGTTATCTATGGCTACACCTTC. Translated: CASSEFGTGVIYGYTF.

The chain carries TRBV27 and TRBJ1-4, with TRBD1 identical over 8 bases. The CDR3 spans 14 residues. The germline V gene encodes CDR1 MNHEY and CDR2 SMNVEV (reference sequence). Trimming removed 4 bases from V and 7 bases from J; junction bases left unmatched: 5. CDR3 in DNA: TGTGCCAGCAGTTCTCCCGGGACAGGTGAAAAACTGTTTTTT. This gives the protein CASSSPGTGEKLFF.

This chain joins TRBV5-1 and TRBJ2-5; the match to TRBD2 covers 13 bases. Per the germline V gene, CDR1 is SGHRS and CDR2 is YFSETQ. The length of the CDR3 is 17 residues. The J segment lost 2 bases and the V segment lost 4 bases, leaving 8 bases of the junction unmatched. CDR3 in DNA: TGCGCCAGCAGCGGCATACTAGCGGGAGGGTATCAAGAGACCCAGTACTTC. Translating gives CASSGILAGGYQETQYF.

The chain is built from TRBV10-3 and TRBJ2-1; the match to TRBD2 covers 12 bases. CDR3 size: 15 residues. Germline loops: CDR1 ENHRY, CDR2 SYGVKD. Trimming took 7 bases from V and 3 from J; bases not matched to a gene: 4. The CDR3, as DNA: TGTGCCATCACCCCTAGCGGGAGGGTCTACAATGAGCAGTTCTTC. Protein product: CAITPSGRVYNEQFF.

The chain has TRBV4-2 and TRBJ2-3; perhaps TRBD2 as D (6 bases). V dropped 0 bases and J dropped 6 bases, with 22 bases sitting between them. CDR1 is LGHNA, CDR2 YNFKEQ, per germline. The CDR3 covers 18 residues. CDR3 nucleotides: TGTGCCAGCAGCCAAGAATGGCGAGGACTACGTGGGTGGGATACGCAGTATTTT. Translating gives CASSQEWRGLRGWDTQYF.